The 18 T cell receptor beta chains below all came from one sample that was sequenced in a study of T cell repertoires in cytomegalovirus infection. One entry per CDR3 protein, called by TCRdb with MiXCR from the reads. The sample records some 160,000 distinct CDR3 sequences, approximately 17% being singletons. Source material: CD8+ T cells from PBMCs. These receptor sequences come from a human donor in good health (CMV status not recorded). Some clones in this sample may be carry-over from other donors' samples.

This clonotype has more than one count but fewer than ten. The V and J genes are TRBV7-2 and TRBJ1-5; a weak D match, TRBD1 (5 bases). Germline V CDR1 and CDR2: SGHTA, FQGNSA. The CDR3 length is 12 residues. V gave up 5 bases and J gave up 5 bases, with 7 bases separating them. CDR3 DNA sequence: TGTGCCAGCAGCCCACAGGATCAGCCCCAGCATTTT. Translated: CASSPQDQPQHF.

The chain links TRBV7-2 to TRBJ2-3, with 8 nucleotides matching TRBD2. The CDR3 runs to 16 residues. Germline V lookup: CDR1 SGHTA, CDR2 FQGNSA. After removal of 7 bases from V and 0 bases from J, the junction contained 9 bases not matched to a gene. CDR3 amino acids: CASTLPPSGSTDTQYF. The CDR3 DNA is TGTGCCAGCACCCTCCCCCCTAGCGGGAGCACAGATACGCAGTATTTT.

This clonotype was picked up a small number of times. V is TRBV6-5 and J is TRBJ2-7, with D possibly matching TRBD2 (6 bases). V was cut by 4 bases and J by 5 bases, with 15 bases left in between. Germline V gives CDR1 MNHEY, CDR2 SVGAGI. CDR3 size: 14 residues. This CDR3 reads CASSWAGGMHEQYF. The DNA of the CDR3 is TGTGCCAGCAGTTGGGCTGGGGGGATGCACGAGCAGTACTTC.

The chain couples TRBV28 to TRBJ1-5; 7 bases map to TRBD1. Trimming at V came to 6 bases and at J to 7 bases, leaving 12 bases not matched to a gene. There are 15 residues in the CDR3. CDR1 MDHEN and CDR2 SYDVKM come from the germline V gene. CDR3 region: CASRDRAFIGQPQHF. The CDR3 DNA is TGTGCCAGCAGAGACAGGGCCTTTATAGGGCAGCCCCAGCATTTT.

The chain recombines TRBV29-1 with TRBJ2-7, with 11 nucleotides matching TRBD2. Germline V lookup: CDR1 SQVTM, CDR2 ANQGSEA. The CDR3 extends over 15 amino acids. Unmatched junction bases numbered 5, after V lost 1 base and J lost 3 bases. CDR3 amino acids: CSVEGGTSGYYEQYF. For the CDR3, the DNA is TGCAGCGTTGAAGGAGGGACTAGCGGCTACTACGAGCAGTACTTC.

This clonotype was seen more than once but under ten times. This sequence joins TRBV7-3 and TRBJ2-7, with 8 bases identical to TRBD2. V shed 4 bases, J shed 5 bases, and the junction held 4 bases outside the gene matches. CDR1 is SGHTA, CDR2 FQGTGA, per germline. The CDR3 extends over 13 amino acids. The CDR3, as DNA: TGTGCCAGCAGCTCCCTAGCGGGCGACGAGCAGTACTTC. Residues: CASSSLAGDEQYF. Drawing the rest from reference TRBV7-3 and TRBJ2-7, the complete variable domain is GAGVSQTPSNKVTEKGKYVELRCDPISGHTALYWYRQSLGQGPEFLIYFQGTGAADDSGLPNDRFFAVRPEGSVSTLKIQRTERGDSAVYLCASSSLAGDEQYFGPGTRLTVT.

The rearrangement links TRBV6-2 or TRBV6-3 to TRBJ1-5; TRBD1 matches 8 bases. Germline CDR1 and CDR2: MNHEY and SVGEGT. The junction had 11 bases not matched to a gene; V was cut back by 7 bases and J by 6 bases. This CDR3 has 15 amino acids. The CDR3 spells CASTERTGSSQPQHF. Written as DNA, the CDR3 is TGTGCCAGCACCGAACGGACAGGGAGTAGTCAGCCCCAGCATTTT.

The CDR3 nucleotides are TGCAGCGTTAACTCTCGGGGGTCCTACAATGAGCAGTTCTTC. This translates into CSVNSRGSYNEQFF. This chain uses TRBV29-1 with TRBJ2-1; a weak D match, TRBD2 (6 bases). Germline CDR1 SQVTM, CDR2 ANQGSEA. The V gene lost 5 bases and the J gene lost 1 base, with 12 bases spanning the gap. The CDR3 runs 14 residues.

Details on this clonotype: The CDR3 end shows no conserved phenylalanine or tryptophan, and so a read error is likely. The CDR3 DNA reads TGTGCCAGCAGCTTAGGGCGGCGGGACCAAGAGACCCAGTACCTC. Protein sequence: CASSLGRRDQETQYL. V usage is TRBV7-6 and J usage is TRBJ2-5, with a tentative D call TRBD2 (5 bases). Between the trimmed V and J ends, which lost 1 base and 0 bases, there was a span of 9 bases. Germline V gene lookup returns CDR1 SGHVS and CDR2 FNYEAQ. The CDR3 extends over 15 amino acids.

The rearrangement uses TRBV19 and TRBJ2-1; possibly TRBD2 for D (5 bases). The CDR3 runs to 14 residues. Deletions cut 6 bases from V and 9 bases from J, with 18 bases between. Germline values: CDR1 LNHDA, CDR2 SQIVND (reference sequence). In DNA form, the CDR3 reads TGTGCCAGTAGAGGCCTCGCGACACTAGGTGAGCAGTTCTTC. Translation: CASRGLATLGEQFF.

This clonotype turned up a few times. The chain has TRBV7-8 and TRBJ2-7, with D maybe TRBD2 (6 bases). V lost 5 bases, J lost 4 bases, and 24 bases lay in between. The CDR3 sequence is 17 residues long. CDR1 and CDR2 from the germline V gene are SGHVS and FQNEAQ. CDR3 loop: CASSGRLRERIPYEQYF. DNA for the CDR3: TGTGCCAGCAGCGGACGGCTCCGGGAGCGAATTCCTTACGAGCAGTACTTC.

CDR3 residues: CASSHGDLQYF. CDR3 nucleotide sequence: TGTGCCAGCAGCCACGGGGACCTTCAGTACTTC. J is TRBJ2-4 and V is TRBV3-1, with D tentatively TRBD1 or TRBD2 (5 bases each). The V and J ends lost 3 bases and 11 bases respectively, with 8 bases between them. CDR3 length: 11 amino acids. The germline gives CDR1 LGHDT, CDR2 YNNKEL (reference sequence).

This sequence joins TRBV6-2 or TRBV6-3 and TRBJ2-5, with D possibly being TRBD1 or TRBD2 (5 bases each). V dropped 0 bases and J dropped 1 base, with 9 bases sitting between them. Germline-derived CDR1 and CDR2 are MNHEY and SVGEGT. The CDR3 sequence is 15 residues long. CDR3 amino acids: CASSYSSGTQETQYF. For the CDR3, the DNA is TGTGCCAGCAGTTACTCGTCCGGGACCCAAGAGACCCAGTACTTC.

This clonotype has more than one count but fewer than ten. The chain is built from TRBV7-3 and TRBJ1-6; D is ambiguous. Trimming pared 5 bases from V and 11 bases from J, leaving 13 bases between. The germline gives CDR1 SGHTA, CDR2 FQGTGA. CDR3 length: 13 amino acids. The CDR3 sequence: CASSPLAGAPLHF. DNA for the CDR3: TGTGCCAGCAGCCCGTTAGCGGGAGCACCCCTCCACTTT.

The genes are TRBV7-6 and TRBJ2-1; 10 positions match TRBD2. The CDR3 is 19 amino acids. Germline V lookup: CDR1 SGHVS, CDR2 FNYEAQ. V shed 0 bases, J shed 0 bases, and the junction held 8 bases outside the gene matches. For the CDR3, the DNA is TGTGCCAGCAGCTTAGCAGGCCTAGCGGGAGAAAGCTCCTACAATGAGCAGTTCTTC. It codes for CASSLAGLAGESSYNEQFF.

A few counts support this clonotype. The chain combines TRBV12-3 or TRBV12-4 with TRBJ2-3; tentative D call: TRBD1 (6 bases). The CDR3 spans 15 residues. V was clipped by 4 bases and J by 1 base, with 12 bases between them. The CDR3 bases are TGTGCCAGCAGTTCGCTGGACAGAGGCACAGATACGCAGTATTTT. It specifies CASSSLDRGTDTQYF.

This chain joins TRBV24-1 and TRBJ1-5; D not resolved. The length of the CDR3 is 13 residues. V lost 1 base to trimming and J lost 10 bases, with 10 bases between them. The germline gives CDR1 KGHDR, CDR2 SFDVKD. This chain's CDR3 is CATSDFEGYPQHF. Written as DNA, the CDR3 is TGTGCCACCAGTGATTTTGAGGGCTATCCCCAGCATTTT.

The table lists this clonotype with a few counts. The J gene is TRBJ1-2, the V gene TRBV6-4; weak D call: TRBD1 (6 bases). The CDR3 totals 15 residues. The germline V and J ends were trimmed by 2 bases and 6 bases, with 16 bases remaining between them. Per the germline V gene, CDR1 is MRHNA and CDR2 is SNTAGT. The CDR3 sequence is CASSDPQGTRDGYTF. CDR3 bases: TGTGCCAGCAGTGACCCGCAGGGGACTAGAGATGGCTACACCTTC.